The rows below give T cell receptor beta chains drawn from one sample of a study of blood T cell repertoires in COVID-19. Assay used: immunoSEQ multiplex PCR; TCRdb lists only in-frame clones, some missing. The sample has some 300,000 clones; nearly 90% are singletons. Sequencing was carried out using peripheral blood. These TCRs come from a woman in her forties with COVID-19, enrolled during active disease. The CDR3 runs from the conserved cysteine through the conserved F or W. D genes are given only for firm matches. Rows give clone size only sometimes, using once, few, many, or a class for an expanded clone.

>TRBJ2-3|TRBV12-5|.|.
CASGLVPGRTDTQYF
TGTGCTAGTGGTTTGGTTCCAGGCCGCACAGATACGCAGTATTTT
>TRBJ2-7|TRBV7-2|.|TRBD2
CASSLDGAGVPYEQYF
TGTGCCAGCAGCTTAGACGGGGCGGGGGTACCCTACGAGCAGTACTTC
>TRBJ2-1|TRBV28|.|TRBD1
CASSFRTGYGDEQFF
TGTGCCAGCAGTTTCAGGACAGGCTACGGGGATGAGCAGTTCTTC
>TRBJ2-7|TRBV7-9|.|.
CASSLISGSYEQYF
TGTGCCAGCAGCTTAATTTCAGGGTCCTACGAGCAGTACTTC
>TRBJ1-2|TRBV18|.|.
CASSPEAGGGYGYTF
TGTGCCAGCTCACCGGAAGCAGGAGGAGGCTATGGCTACACCTTC
>TRBJ2-5|TRBV11-2|.|.
CASSLTRTGQETQYF
TGTGCCAGCAGCCTAACCCGGACGGGACAAGAGACCCAGTACTTC
>TRBJ1-1|TRBV6-2/TRBV6-3|.|.
CASSYSGYTEAFF
TGTGCCAGCAGTTACTCCGGGTACACTGAAGCTTTCTTT
>TRBJ1-4|TRBV5-1|once|.
CASSWTATNEKLFF
TGCGCCAGCAGCTGGACAGCAACTAATGAAAAACTGTTTTTT
>TRBJ2-7|TRBV7-9|.|TRBD1
CASNGQGAGIEQYF
TGTGCCAGCAACGGACAGGGTGCGGGGATCGAGCAGTACTTC
>TRBJ1-2|TRBV9|.|.
CASSVARDNYGYTF
TGTGCCAGCAGCGTAGCCAGGGATAACTATGGCTACACCTTC
>TRBJ2-4|TRBV21-1|.|.
CASSKVIQVLAKNIQYF
TGTGCCAGCAGCAAAGTAATACAGGTACTAGCCAAAAACATTCAGTACTTC
>TRBJ2-1|TRBV5-1|.|TRBD2
CASSRSAGAGGSYNEQFF
TGCGCCAGCAGCCGCTCGGCGGGAGCGGGAGGGTCCTACAATGAGCAGTTCTTC
>TRBJ2-1|TRBV27|.|TRBD2
CASRNRTSGYYNEQFF
TGTGCCAGCCGTAACCGGACTAGCGGGTACTACAATGAGCAGTTCTTC
>TRBJ1-1|TRBV7-9|.|TRBD1
CASSRGQGDLNTEAFF
TGTGCCAGCAGCCGGGGACAGGGGGATTTGAACACTGAAGCTTTCTTT
>TRBJ2-1|TRBV28|.|.
CASSFRPQVYNEQFF
TGTGCCAGCAGTTTTCGCCCCCAGGTTTACAATGAGCAGTTCTTC
>TRBJ2-3|TRBV27|.|.
CASSLDSKRADTQYF
TGTGCCAGCAGCCTCGACTCTAAGAGGGCAGATACGCAGTATTTT
>TRBJ1-1|TRBV5-6|.|.
CASTQWGRGTEAFF
TGTGCCAGCACCCAGTGGGGGAGGGGCACTGAAGCTTTCTTT
>TRBJ1-2|TRBV28|.|.
CATILTQSLNYGYTF
TGTGCCACCATACTCACACAGTCACTTAACTATGGCTACACCTTC
>TRBJ1-6|TRBV4-3|.|.
CASSHRERTYNSPLHF
TGCGCCAGCAGCCACCGAGAGAGGACCTATAATTCACCCCTCCACTTT
>TRBJ2-3|TRBV3-1/TRBV3-2|.|TRBD2
CASSQGAGGPTDTQYF
TGTGCCAGCAGCCAAGGAGCGGGGGGCCCCACAGATACGCAGTATTTT
>TRBJ2-2|TRBV19|.|TRBD2
CASSIAASGSSTGELFF
TGTGCCAGTAGTATAGCGGCTAGCGGGAGTTCCACCGGGGAGCTGTTTTTT
>TRBJ1-3|TRBV18|.|TRBD1
CASSISRQGTGNTIYF
TGTGCCAGCTCAATCTCAAGACAGGGCACTGGAAACACCATATATTTT
>TRBJ2-3|TRBV28|.|.
CASSGRGRAVDTQYF
TGTGCCAGCAGTGGGAGGGGGAGGGCCGTAGATACGCAGTATTTT
>TRBJ1-5|TRBV15|few|.
CATSREGAGNQPQHF
TGTGCCACCAGCAGAGAGGGGGCGGGCAATCAGCCCCAGCATTTT
>TRBJ2-7|TRBV2|.|.
CASELYEQYF
TGTGCCAGCGAACTCTACGAGCAGTACTTC
>TRBJ1-2|TRBV28|.|TRBD1
CASSFGQGYNYGYTF
TGTGCCAGCAGTTTCGGACAGGGATATAACTATGGCTACACCTTC
>TRBJ1-6|TRBV30|.|TRBD1
CAWSRSSRGRNSPLHF
TGTGCCTGGAGTAGGTCCTCCAGGGGGCGGAATTCACCCCTCCACTTT
>TRBJ2-7|TRBV4-3|once|.
CASSQDVGLSQYF
TGCGCCAGCAGCCAAGATGTGGGACTTAGTCAGTACTTC
>TRBJ2-1|TRBV9|.|.
CASSVGGVGAYNEQFF
TGTGCCAGCAGCGTAGGGGGGGTAGGCGCCTACAATGAGCAGTTCTTC